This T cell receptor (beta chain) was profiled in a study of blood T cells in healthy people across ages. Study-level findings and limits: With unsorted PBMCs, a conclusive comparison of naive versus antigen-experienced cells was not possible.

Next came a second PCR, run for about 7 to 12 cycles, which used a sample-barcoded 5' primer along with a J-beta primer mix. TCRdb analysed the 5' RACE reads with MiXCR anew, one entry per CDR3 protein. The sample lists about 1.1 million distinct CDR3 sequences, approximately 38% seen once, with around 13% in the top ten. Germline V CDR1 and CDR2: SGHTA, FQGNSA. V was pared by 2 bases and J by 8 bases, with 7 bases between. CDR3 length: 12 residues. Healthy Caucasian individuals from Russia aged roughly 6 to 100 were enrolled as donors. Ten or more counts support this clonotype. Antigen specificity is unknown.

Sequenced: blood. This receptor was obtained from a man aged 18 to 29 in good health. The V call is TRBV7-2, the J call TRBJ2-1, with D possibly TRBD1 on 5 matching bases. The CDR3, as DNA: TGTGCCAGCAGCTTAATAGGGGATGAGCAGTTCTTC. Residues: CASSLIGDEQFF. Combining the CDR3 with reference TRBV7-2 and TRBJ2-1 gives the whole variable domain GAGVSQSPSNKVTEKGKDVELRCDPISGHTALYWYRQSLGQGLEFLIYFQGNSAPDKSGLPSDRFSAERTGGSVSTLTIQRTQQEDSAVYLCASSLIGDEQFFGPGTRLTVL.